The sequence of this T cell receptor (beta chain) was determined in a study of blood T cell repertoires in COVID-19. Across the whole study: Sample material is recorded as cDNA or gDNA derived from T cells, B-cell-depleted T cells, or PBMCs.

Original data processing: Amplifying reference gene primers gave estimates of nucleated cell counts. Using immunoSEQ multiplex PCR, the repertoire was profiled, and TCRdb retains in-frame clones only, with some absent. D and trimming come from the DNA, and the V and J calls and clone size come from that table. The data contain roughly 150,000 clones, about 92% of them seen just once; the ten biggest clones take up 18%. V dropped 5 bases and J dropped 1; count of bases not matched to a gene: 4. CDR3 length equals 14 residues. The germline V gene has CDR1 SGHTA and CDR2 FQGNSA. This receptor was obtained from a man in his sixties with active or convalescent COVID-19. Material: peripheral blood. The chain couples TRBV7-2 to TRBJ1-1, with TRBD1 matching over 7 bases. The CDR3 spells CASSERQGNTEAFF. CDR3 nucleotides: TGTGCCAGCAGCGAGAGACAGGGGAACACTGAAGCTTTCTTT.